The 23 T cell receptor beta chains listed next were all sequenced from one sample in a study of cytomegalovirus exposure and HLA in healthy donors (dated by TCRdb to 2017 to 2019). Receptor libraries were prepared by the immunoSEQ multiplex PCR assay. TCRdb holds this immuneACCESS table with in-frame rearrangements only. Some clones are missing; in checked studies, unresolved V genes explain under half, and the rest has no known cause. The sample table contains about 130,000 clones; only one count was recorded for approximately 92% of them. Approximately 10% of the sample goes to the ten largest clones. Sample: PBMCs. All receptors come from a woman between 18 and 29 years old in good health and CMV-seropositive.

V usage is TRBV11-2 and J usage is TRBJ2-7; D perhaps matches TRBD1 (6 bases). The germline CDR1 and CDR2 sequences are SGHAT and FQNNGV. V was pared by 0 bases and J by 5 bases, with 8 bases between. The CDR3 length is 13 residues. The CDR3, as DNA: TGTGCCAGCAGCTTAGAATGGACAGACGAGCAGTACTTC. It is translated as CASSLEWTDEQYF.

Here the CDR3 reads CASSRKPTGSGELFF. Here the CDR3 DNA reads TGCGCCAGCAGCCGAAAACCGACAGGGTCCGGGGAGCTGTTTTTT. This chain joins TRBV4-1 and TRBJ2-2, with 7 bases aligning to TRBD1. Germline CDR1 and CDR2: MGHRA and YSYEKL. With V trimmed by 4 bases and J by 6 bases, 8 bases remained unmatched. The CDR3 covers 15 residues.

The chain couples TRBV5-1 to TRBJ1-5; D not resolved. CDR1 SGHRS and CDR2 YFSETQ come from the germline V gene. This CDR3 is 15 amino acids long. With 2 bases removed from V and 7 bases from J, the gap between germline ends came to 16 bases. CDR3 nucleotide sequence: TGCGCCAGCAGCTTCTGGGCCCAATGGCAGCAGCCCCAGCATTTT. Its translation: CASSFWAQWQQPQHF.

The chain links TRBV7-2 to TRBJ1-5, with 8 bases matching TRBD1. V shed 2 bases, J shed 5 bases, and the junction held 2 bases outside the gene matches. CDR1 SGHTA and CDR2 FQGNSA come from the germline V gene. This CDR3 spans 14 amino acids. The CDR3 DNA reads TGTGCCAGCAGCTTAACAGGGGGGGATCAGCCCCAGCATTTT. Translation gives CASSLTGGDQPQHF.

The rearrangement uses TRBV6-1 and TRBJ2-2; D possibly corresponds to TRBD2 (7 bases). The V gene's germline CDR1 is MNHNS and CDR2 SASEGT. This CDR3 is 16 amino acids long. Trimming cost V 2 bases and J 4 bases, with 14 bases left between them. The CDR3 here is CASSEFRGGLTGELFF. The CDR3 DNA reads TGTGCCAGCAGTGAATTCCGCGGGGGCCTCACCGGGGAGCTGTTTTTT.

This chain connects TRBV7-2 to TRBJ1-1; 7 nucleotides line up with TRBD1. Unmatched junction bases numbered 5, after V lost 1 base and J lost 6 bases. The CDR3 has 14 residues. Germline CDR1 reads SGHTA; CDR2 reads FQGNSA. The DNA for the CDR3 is TGTGCCAGCAGCTTAGGACAGGGATACGCTGAAGCTTTCTTT. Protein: CASSLGQGYAEAFF.

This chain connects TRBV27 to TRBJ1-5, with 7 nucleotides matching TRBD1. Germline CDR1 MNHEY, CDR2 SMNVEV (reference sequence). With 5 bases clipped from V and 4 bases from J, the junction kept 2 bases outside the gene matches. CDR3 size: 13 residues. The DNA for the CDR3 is TGTGCCAGCAGTACGGGACAGAATCAGCCCCAGCATTTT. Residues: CASSTGQNQPQHF.

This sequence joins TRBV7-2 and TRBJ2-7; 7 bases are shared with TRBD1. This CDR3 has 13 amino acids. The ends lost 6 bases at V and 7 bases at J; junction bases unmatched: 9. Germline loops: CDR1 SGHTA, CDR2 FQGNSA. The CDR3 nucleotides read TGTGCCAGCAGTTCCTATAGCAGGGGGGAGCAGTACTTC. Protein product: CASSSYSRGEQYF. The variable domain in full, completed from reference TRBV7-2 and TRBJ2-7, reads GAGVSQSPSNKVTEKGKDVELRCDPISGHTALYWYRQSLGQGLEFLIYFQGNSAPDKSGLPSDRFSAERTGGSVSTLTIQRTQQEDSAVYLCASSSYSRGEQYFGPGTRLTVT.

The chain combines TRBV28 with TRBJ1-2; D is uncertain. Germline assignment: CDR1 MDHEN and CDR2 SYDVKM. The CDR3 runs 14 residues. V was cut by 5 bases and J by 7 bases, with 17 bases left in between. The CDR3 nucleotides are TGTGCCAGCAGTCGAGACCGGGGAGTGGGTGGCTACACCTTC. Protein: CASSRDRGVGGYTF.

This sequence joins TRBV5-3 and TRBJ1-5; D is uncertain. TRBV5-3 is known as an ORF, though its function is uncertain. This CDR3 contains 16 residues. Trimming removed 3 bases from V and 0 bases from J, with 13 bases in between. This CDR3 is CARSYPQHYSNQPQHF. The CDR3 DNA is TGTGCCAGAAGCTACCCACAGCATTATAGCAATCAGCCCCAGCATTTT.

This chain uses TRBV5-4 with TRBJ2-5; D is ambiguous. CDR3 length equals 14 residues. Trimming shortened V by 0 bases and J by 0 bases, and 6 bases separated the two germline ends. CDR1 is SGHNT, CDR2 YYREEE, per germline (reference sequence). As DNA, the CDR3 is TGTGCCAGCAGCTTGGCACGGTACCAAGAGACCCAGTACTTC. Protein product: CASSLARYQETQYF.

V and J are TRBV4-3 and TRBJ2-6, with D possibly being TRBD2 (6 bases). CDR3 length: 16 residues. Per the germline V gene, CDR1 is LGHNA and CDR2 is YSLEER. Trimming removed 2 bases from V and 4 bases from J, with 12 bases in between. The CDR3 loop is CASSQYWGVGANVLTF. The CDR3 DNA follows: TGCGCCAGCAGCCAATATTGGGGGGTCGGGGCCAACGTCCTGACTTTC.

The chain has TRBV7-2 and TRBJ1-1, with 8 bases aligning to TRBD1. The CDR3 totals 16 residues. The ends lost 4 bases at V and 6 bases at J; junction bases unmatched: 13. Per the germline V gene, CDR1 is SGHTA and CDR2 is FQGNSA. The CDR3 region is CASSYSGGVGWSEAFF. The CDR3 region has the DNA TGTGCCAGCAGCTACTCAGGGGGCGTCGGTTGGTCTGAAGCTTTCTTT.

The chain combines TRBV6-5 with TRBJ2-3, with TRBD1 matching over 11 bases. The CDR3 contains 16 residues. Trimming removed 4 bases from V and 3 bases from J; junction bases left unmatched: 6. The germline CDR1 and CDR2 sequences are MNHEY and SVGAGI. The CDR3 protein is CASSWGQGEATDTQYF. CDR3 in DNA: TGTGCCAGCAGTTGGGGACAGGGGGAGGCGACAGATACGCAGTATTTT.

The CDR3 reads CASSGGSYEQYF. The CDR3 bases are TGCGCCAGCAGCGGGGGGAGTTACGAGCAGTACTTC. This chain joins TRBV5-1 and TRBJ2-7; possible D gene TRBD2, 6 bases. The CDR3 extends over 12 amino acids. The V and J ends lost 4 bases and 4 bases respectively, with 9 bases between them. Looked up from germline, CDR1 is SGHRS and CDR2 is YFSETQ. Filled out from reference TRBV5-1 and TRBJ2-7, the complete variable domain reads KAGVTQTPRYLIKTRGQQVTLSCSPISGHRSVSWYQQTPGQGLQFLFEYFSETQRNKGNFPGRFSGRQFSNSRSEMNVSTLELGDSALYLCASSGGSYEQYFGPGTRLTVT.

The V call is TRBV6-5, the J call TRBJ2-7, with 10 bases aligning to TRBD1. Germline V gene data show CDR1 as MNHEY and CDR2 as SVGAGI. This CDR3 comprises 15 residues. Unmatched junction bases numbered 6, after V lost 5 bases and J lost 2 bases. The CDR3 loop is CASSAPGQGTYEQYF. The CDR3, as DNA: TGTGCCAGCAGTGCCCCGGGACAGGGGACCTACGAGCAGTACTTC.

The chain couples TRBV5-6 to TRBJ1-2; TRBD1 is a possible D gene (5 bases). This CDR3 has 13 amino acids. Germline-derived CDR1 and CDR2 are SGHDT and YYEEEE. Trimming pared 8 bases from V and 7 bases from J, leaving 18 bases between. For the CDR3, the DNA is TGTGCCAGTTGCCCATCCCGCAGGGCTGGCTACACCTTC. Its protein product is CASCPSRRAGYTF.

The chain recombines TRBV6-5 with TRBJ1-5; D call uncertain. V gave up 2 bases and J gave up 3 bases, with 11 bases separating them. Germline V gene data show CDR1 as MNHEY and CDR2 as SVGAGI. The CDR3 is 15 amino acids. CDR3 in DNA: TGTGCCAGCAGTTACGGGCAGGCCCCCAATCAGCCCCAGCATTTT. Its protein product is CASSYGQAPNQPQHF.

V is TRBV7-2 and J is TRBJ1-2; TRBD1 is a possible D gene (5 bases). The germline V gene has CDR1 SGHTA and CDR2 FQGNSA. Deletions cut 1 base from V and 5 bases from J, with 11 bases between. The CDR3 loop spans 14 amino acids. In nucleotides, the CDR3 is TGTGCCAGCAGCTTAGATTCCGGACATTATGGCTACACCTTC. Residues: CASSLDSGHYGYTF.

CDR3 sequence reads: CASRDGSIISYEQYF. For the CDR3, the DNA is TGTGCCAGCAGAGACGGGTCTATCATCTCCTACGAGCAGTACTTC. J is TRBJ2-7 and V is TRBV6-1; D is undetermined. The CDR3 has 15 amino acids. Trimming removed 6 bases from V and 0 bases from J, with 15 bases in between. The germline CDR1 and CDR2 sequences are MNHNS and SASEGT.

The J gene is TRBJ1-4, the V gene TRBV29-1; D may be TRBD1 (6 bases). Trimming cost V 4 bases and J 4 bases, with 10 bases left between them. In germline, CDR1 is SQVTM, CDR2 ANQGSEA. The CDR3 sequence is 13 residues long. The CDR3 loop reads CSVVMDSNEKLFF. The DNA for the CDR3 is TGCAGCGTTGTAATGGACAGTAATGAAAAACTGTTTTTT.

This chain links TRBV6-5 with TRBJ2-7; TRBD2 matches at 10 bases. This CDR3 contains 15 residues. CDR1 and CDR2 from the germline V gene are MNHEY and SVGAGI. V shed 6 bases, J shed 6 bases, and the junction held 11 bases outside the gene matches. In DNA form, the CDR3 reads TGTGCCAGCAGACCTCTAGCGGGGGCCTTTTCCGAGCAGTACTTC. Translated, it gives CASRPLAGAFSEQYF.

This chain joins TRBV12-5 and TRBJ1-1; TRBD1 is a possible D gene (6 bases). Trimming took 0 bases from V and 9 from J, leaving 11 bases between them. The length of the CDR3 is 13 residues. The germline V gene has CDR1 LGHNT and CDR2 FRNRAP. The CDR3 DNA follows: TGTGCTAGTGGTTTGGTAGGAACAGGGAAAGCTTTCTTT. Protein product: CASGLVGTGKAFF.